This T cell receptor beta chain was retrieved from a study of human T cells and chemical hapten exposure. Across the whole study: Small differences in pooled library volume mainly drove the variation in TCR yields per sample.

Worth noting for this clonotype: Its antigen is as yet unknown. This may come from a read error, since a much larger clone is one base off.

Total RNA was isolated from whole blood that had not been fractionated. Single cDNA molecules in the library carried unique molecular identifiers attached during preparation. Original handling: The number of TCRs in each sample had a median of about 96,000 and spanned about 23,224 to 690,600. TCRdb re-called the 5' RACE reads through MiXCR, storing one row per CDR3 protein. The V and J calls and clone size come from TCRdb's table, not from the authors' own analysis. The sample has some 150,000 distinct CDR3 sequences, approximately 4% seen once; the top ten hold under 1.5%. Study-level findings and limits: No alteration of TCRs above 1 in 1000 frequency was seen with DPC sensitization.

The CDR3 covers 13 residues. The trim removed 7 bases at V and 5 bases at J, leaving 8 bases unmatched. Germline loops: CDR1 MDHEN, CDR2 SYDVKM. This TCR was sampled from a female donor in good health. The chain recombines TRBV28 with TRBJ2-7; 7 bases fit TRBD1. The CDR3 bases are TGTGCCAGCACCGGGACAGACGTCGACGAGCAGTACTTC. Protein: CASTGTDVDEQYF. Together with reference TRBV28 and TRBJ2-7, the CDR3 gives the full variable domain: DVKVTQSSRYLVKRTGEKVFLECVQDMDHENMFWYRQDPGLGLRLIYFSYDVKMKEKGDIPEGYSVSREKKERFSLILESASTNQTSMYLCASTGTDVDEQYFGPGTRLTVT.